Shown below are 17 T cell receptor beta chains from a single sample sequenced in a study of blood T cell repertoires in COVID-19. Clones were sequenced by immunoSEQ multiplex PCR, and TCRdb holds only the in-frame ones, with some missing. The sample shows under 100,000 clones, roughly 92% of them seen only once. The sample taken for sequencing was peripheral blood. These receptors were taken from a woman aged 60-75 years with active COVID-19.

In its sample, this clone was seen once. The gene calls are TRBV10-3 and TRBJ2-7, with D perhaps TRBD2 (5 bases). Germline assignment: CDR1 ENHRY and CDR2 SYGVKD. V was cut by 2 bases and J by 3 bases, with 11 bases left in between. The CDR3 totals 14 residues. The CDR3 DNA follows: TGTGCCATCAGTGAGACGCTCCGGGGCTACGAGCAGTACTTC. This codes for CAISETLRGYEQYF.

The chain couples TRBV5-1 to TRBJ2-3; 7 bases are a match to TRBD2. With 3 bases clipped from V and 4 bases from J, the junction kept 5 bases outside the gene matches. This CDR3 contains 14 residues. Germline CDR1 reads SGHRS; CDR2 reads YFSETQ. The CDR3 loop reads CASSSWEGADTQYF. Here the CDR3 DNA reads TGCGCCAGCAGCTCGTGGGAGGGAGCAGATACGCAGTATTTT.

CDR3 sequence (DNA): TGTGCCAGCAGCTCCGGACTAGCGGGAAAGGATTTTAACACCGGGGAGCTGTTTTTT. Residues: CASSSGLAGKDFNTGELFF. This chain connects TRBV5-7 to TRBJ2-2; 12 bases line up with TRBD2. TRBV5-7 falls under the ORF class, with uncertain function. Unmatched junction bases numbered 11, after V lost 3 bases and J lost 2 bases. The CDR3 runs 19 residues.

The DNA of the CDR3 is TGTGCCAGTTCAGGGGGGAACGGGTACGAGCAGTACTTC. It encodes CASSGGNGYEQYF. This sequence joins TRBV19 and TRBJ2-7; a weak D match, TRBD1 (7 bases). CDR3 length: 13 amino acids. V was pared by 8 bases and J by 4 bases, with 15 bases between. The germline CDR1 and CDR2 sequences are LNHDA and SQIVND (reference sequence).

J is TRBJ1-1 and V is TRBV9, with 9 bases that match TRBD1. This CDR3 contains 14 residues. V was clipped by 4 bases and J by 7 bases; unmatched bases: 8. Per germline, CDR1 SGDLS and CDR2 YYNGEE. CDR3 residues: CASSPQTGGGEAFF. DNA for the CDR3: TGTGCCAGCAGCCCTCAGACAGGGGGAGGTGAAGCTTTCTTT.

This sequence joins TRBV5-1 and TRBJ2-5, with D possibly matching TRBD1 (6 bases). V gave up 4 bases and J gave up 3 bases, with 13 bases separating them. CDR3 length: 14 residues. Germline V gives CDR1 SGHRS, CDR2 YFSETQ. CDR3 loop: CASSPGHEKETQYF. The CDR3 DNA follows: TGCGCCAGCAGCCCGGGACACGAAAAAGAGACCCAGTACTTC.

The chain joins TRBV28 to TRBJ1-1, with D perhaps matching TRBD1 (6 bases). Deletions cut 6 bases from V and 0 bases from J, with 17 bases between. This CDR3 has 16 residues. The germline V gene has CDR1 MDHEN and CDR2 SYDVKM. CDR3 coding DNA: TGTGCCAGCAGAGCCCGCTCGGGACAAATGAACACTGAAGCTTTCTTT. Translation gives CASRARSGQMNTEAFF.

The CDR3 here is CASSQEATGRGNTIYF. Written as DNA, the CDR3 is TGCGCCAGCAGCCAAGAGGCGACAGGGCGAGGAAACACCATATATTTT. The V call is TRBV4-3, the J call TRBJ1-3; 7 nucleotides match TRBD1. Germline-derived CDR1 and CDR2 are LGHNA and YSLEER. With V trimmed by 0 bases and J by 4 bases, 6 bases remained unmatched. CDR3 length: 16 residues.

The genes are TRBV5-1 and TRBJ1-1; a weak D match, TRBD1 (5 bases). V lost 4 bases, J lost 3 bases, and 16 bases lay in between. CDR1 is SGHRS and CDR2 is YFSETQ in the germline V gene. The CDR3 is made up of 15 amino acids. CDR3 DNA: TGCGCCAGCAGCCCACGGGGGAGGGGTTACACTGAAGCTTTCTTT. Protein sequence: CASSPRGRGYTEAFF.

This clone was observed a single time. V and J are TRBV5-6 and TRBJ2-6, with D possibly being TRBD2 (6 bases). This CDR3 is 18 amino acids long. Trimming stripped 5 bases from V and 0 bases from J, with 18 bases between. Germline-derived CDR1 and CDR2 are SGHDT and YYEEEE. The chain's CDR3 is CASSSRLGPASGANVLTF. For the CDR3, the DNA is TGTGCCAGCAGTTCCCGACTAGGTCCCGCCTCTGGGGCCAACGTCCTGACTTTC.

As for this clone: The sample holds other DNA sequences that translate to the same CDR3. The chain has TRBV6-5 and TRBJ2-7; 10 nucleotides align to TRBD1. The CDR3 extends over 14 amino acids. Looked up from germline, CDR1 is MNHEY and CDR2 is SVGAGI. With V trimmed by 2 bases and J by 4 bases, 2 bases remained unmatched. Here the CDR3 reads CASSYRDRGYEQYF. The CDR3 DNA is TGTGCCAGCAGTTACCGGGACAGGGGTTACGAGCAGTACTTC.

V is TRBV7-9 and J is TRBJ2-1, with D perhaps TRBD2 (5 bases). The CDR3 is 14 residues long. Germline V gene lookup returns CDR1 SEHNR and CDR2 FQNEAQ (reference sequence). Deletions cut 1 base from V and 6 bases from J, with 10 bases between. The CDR3 region is CASSLGTVSNEQFF. CDR3 DNA sequence: TGTGCCAGCAGCTTAGGGACTGTCTCCAATGAGCAGTTCTTC.

The table lists this clone with a few counts. The chain joins TRBV7-2 to TRBJ2-1, with D uncertain. The germline gives CDR1 SGHTA, CDR2 FQGNSA. The CDR3 totals 15 residues. V lost 5 bases and J lost 0, with 11 bases in between. Written as DNA, the CDR3 is TGTGCCAGCAGCCCCGGTAGAGACTCCTACAATGAGCAGTTCTTC. This codes for CASSPGRDSYNEQFF.

The J gene is TRBJ1-3, the V gene TRBV25-1; TRBD1 might be the D (5 bases). The CDR3 has 14 amino acids. Trimming took 7 bases from V and 0 from J, leaving 10 bases between them. Per germline, CDR1 MGHDK and CDR2 SYGVNS. As DNA, the CDR3 is TGTGCCAGCACCTCGGGGGGCTCTGGAAACACCATATATTTT. Translation: CASTSGGSGNTIYF.

The rearrangement joins TRBV6-5 to TRBJ1-2; TRBD1 agrees at 9 bases. Germline V gene sequence: CDR1 MNHEY, CDR2 SVGAGI. The CDR3 spans 15 residues. V shed 6 bases and J 2 bases; nucleotides not matched to a gene: 7. The CDR3 nucleotides read TGTGCCAGCAGAAGAGCTACAGGGGGCAACTATGGCTACACCTTC. Its protein product is CASRRATGGNYGYTF.

Many counts were recorded for this clone. The rearrangement joins TRBV6-5 to TRBJ2-7, with D possibly matching TRBD2 (6 bases). The CDR3 totals 15 residues. Germline V gives CDR1 MNHEY, CDR2 SVGAGI. V was clipped by 2 bases and J by 3 bases, with 14 bases between them. The CDR3 bases are TGTGCCAGCAGTTACCAATACCGGGGGTTCTACGAGCAGTACTTC. Encoded protein: CASSYQYRGFYEQYF.

The chain links TRBV4-1 to TRBJ1-4, with D tentatively TRBD1 (5 bases). V lost 0 bases and J 5 bases, leaving 10 bases between the germline ends. CDR1 is MGHRA and CDR2 is YSYEKL in the germline V gene. This CDR3 comprises 15 residues. CDR3 bases: TGCGCCAGCAGCCAAGATTCAGGGAAAAATGAAAAACTGTTTTTT. Protein: CASSQDSGKNEKLFF.